Below, 11 T cell receptor beta chains from the same sample are listed, as sequenced in a study of shared clonotypes between healthy human individuals. Terminally differentiated effector memory CD45RA+ cells were left out of the naive CD8 fraction, which was CD45RO-negative and positively selected for CCR7. TCRdb's copy holds only in-frame clones and misses some; the assay was immunoSEQ multiplex PCR. The profile shows over 2,000,000 clones, approximately 92% of them singletons. The sample comprised naive CD8+ T cells from PBMCs. These receptors were taken from a man between 18 and 29 years old in good health. Some clones in this sample may be carry-over from other donors' samples.

This chain links TRBV15 with TRBJ2-1; no clear D gene. Between the trimmed V and J ends, which lost 0 bases and 2 bases, there was a span of 11 bases. Germline assignment: CDR1 LNHNV and CDR2 YYDKDF (reference sequence). The CDR3 runs to 16 residues. CDR3 residues: CATSRDNQWAYNEQFF. The DNA of the CDR3 is TGTGCCACCAGCAGAGATAATCAGTGGGCCTACAATGAGCAGTTCTTC.

This clone has just one count. Other DNA sequences from this sample encode an identical CDR3 as well. The chain links TRBV7-3 to TRBJ2-7; D is undetermined. The CDR3 is 13 amino acids. Germline V gives CDR1 SGHTA, CDR2 FQGTGA. The V and J ends lost 1 base and 3 bases respectively, with 7 bases between them. The CDR3 region is CASSLRPHYEQYF. Here the CDR3 DNA reads TGTGCCAGCAGCTTAAGACCCCACTACGAGCAGTACTTC.

V is TRBV10-1 and J is TRBJ2-5; TRBD2 matches 9 bases. J lost 2 bases, V lost 3 bases, and 4 bases had no gene match. This CDR3 has 15 amino acids. Germline CDR1 and CDR2: WNHNN and SYGVQD (reference sequence). This CDR3 reads CASSEGLAYQETQYF. In DNA, the CDR3 is TGCGCCAGCAGTGAAGGACTAGCGTATCAAGAGACCCAGTACTTC.

In its sample, this clone was seen once. The CDR3 loop is CASSVNSGREGELFF. The CDR3, as DNA: TGTGCCAGCAGCGTTAATAGCGGAAGGGAGGGGGAGCTGTTTTTT. The V call is TRBV28, the J call TRBJ2-2; a possible D gene is TRBD2 (6 bases). Germline V CDR1 and CDR2: MDHEN, SYDVKM. With 6 bases removed from V and 8 bases from J, the gap between germline ends came to 19 bases. The CDR3 has 15 residues. Complete variable domain (other parts from reference TRBV28 and TRBJ2-2): DVKVTQSSRYLVKRTGEKVFLECVQDMDHENMFWYRQDPGLGLRLIYFSYDVKMKEKGDIPEGYSVSREKKERFSLILESASTNQTSMYLCASSVNSGREGELFFGEGSRLTVL.

This rearrangement joins TRBV6-1 to TRBJ2-4, with D perhaps TRBD1 (6 bases). The V and J ends lost 7 bases and 0 bases respectively, with 10 bases between them. The CDR3 has 14 amino acids. From germline, CDR1 is MNHNS and CDR2 SASEGT. The DNA of the CDR3 is TGTGCCAGCAAGGACAGACTAGCCAAAAACATTCAGTACTTC. Encoded protein: CASKDRLAKNIQYF.

The sample holds one count of this clone. The chain combines TRBV4-3 with TRBJ2-5; 7 bases align to TRBD2. Germline V CDR1 and CDR2: LGHNA, YSLEER. CDR3 size: 14 residues. The V segment lost 3 bases and the J segment 2 bases; nucleotides outside the gene matches: 3. The CDR3 DNA reads TGCGCCAGCAGCCAGGGGGAGGGGCAAGAGACCCAGTACTTC. This codes for CASSQGEGQETQYF.

The V call is TRBV28, the J call TRBJ2-1; no reliable D call. The germline V and J ends were trimmed by 4 bases and 0 bases, with 10 bases remaining between them. CDR1 MDHEN and CDR2 SYDVKM come from the germline V gene. The CDR3 consists of 15 residues. CDR3 loop: CASSSLTVSYNEQFF. As DNA, the CDR3 is TGTGCCAGCAGTTCCCTTACCGTCTCCTACAATGAGCAGTTCTTC.

With regard to this clone: Within the sample, other DNA sequences also encode this same CDR3. This chain joins TRBV28 and TRBJ1-5, with D uncertain. The V and J ends lost 3 bases and 0 bases respectively, with 9 bases between them. The germline V gene has CDR1 MDHEN and CDR2 SYDVKM. This CDR3 contains 15 residues. The CDR3 loop reads CASSLEGYSNQPQHF. As DNA, the CDR3 is TGTGCCAGCAGTTTGGAGGGTTATAGCAATCAGCCCCAGCATTTT.

The chain is built from TRBV9 and TRBJ2-7; 8 bases match TRBD2. The germline gives CDR1 SGDLS, CDR2 YYNGEE. The length of the CDR3 is 16 residues. Trimming cost V 4 bases and J 5 bases; bases outside gene matches: 14. As DNA, the CDR3 is TGTGCCAGCAGCACCCGCGGGGGGTGGGCCACCCACGAGCAGTACTTC. This gives the protein CASSTRGGWATHEQYF.

The chain links TRBV15 to TRBJ2-7; 12 nucleotides align to TRBD2. V lost 1 base and J lost 6; bases outside the gene matches: 7. Looked up from germline, CDR1 is LNHNV and CDR2 is YYDKDF (reference sequence). The CDR3 loop spans 16 amino acids. CDR3 residues: CATSRGIGLAGIEQYF. CDR3 DNA sequence: TGTGCCACCAGCAGAGGGATTGGACTAGCGGGAATCGAGCAGTACTTC.

The chain couples TRBV7-9 to TRBJ2-2, with D maybe TRBD2 (6 bases). The CDR3 contains 17 residues. Germline V gene sequence: CDR1 SEHNR, CDR2 FQNEAQ (reference sequence). V shed 5 bases and J shed 10 bases, with 26 bases lying between them. The CDR3 sequence: CASSRKGSASAEEELFF. CDR3 bases: TGTGCCAGCAGCAGGAAGGGGTCGGCTAGCGCCGAAGAGGAGCTGTTTTTT.